These 31 T cell receptor beta chains came from one sample sequenced in a study of blood T cell repertoires in COVID-19. Sequencing was performed with immunoSEQ multiplex PCR; in TCRdb, only in-frame clones are kept and a portion is missing. Altogether under 200,000 clones are present, roughly 84% being singletons, with the ten largest covering more than 8%. The sample taken for sequencing was peripheral blood. Source of these receptors: an elderly woman with acute or convalescent COVID-19.

The chain couples TRBV18 to TRBJ2-7; TRBD1 agrees at 8 bases. The V gene end was trimmed by 3 bases and the J gene end by 4 bases; junction bases not matched to a gene: 11. The CDR3 runs to 16 residues. Germline V CDR1 and CDR2: KGHSH, LQKENI. The CDR3 nucleotides are TGTGCCAGCTCACCTCTTGCTGGACAGGGTAATTACGAGCAGTACTTC. Translated: CASSPLAGQGNYEQYF. The variable domain in full, completed from reference TRBV18 and TRBJ2-7, reads NAGVMQNPRHLVRRRGQEARLRCSPMKGHSHVYWYRQLPEEGLKFMVYLQKENIIDESGMPKERFSAEFPKEGPSILRIQQVVRGDSAAYFCASSPLAGQGNYEQYFGPGTRLTVT.

This chain connects TRBV14 to TRBJ1-1; D perhaps matches TRBD1 (5 bases). V shed 2 bases and J shed 11 bases, with 12 bases lying between them. The germline CDR1 and CDR2 sequences are SGHDN and FVKESK. The CDR3 is made up of 12 amino acids. The CDR3 bases are TGTGCCAGCAGCCAATCAAGGGGCTTTGCTTTCTTT. Its translation: CASSQSRGFAFF.

Here the CDR3 reads CASSQVGGTGFNEQYF. CDR3 bases: TGTGCCAGCAGCCAAGTAGGCGGGACAGGGTTCAACGAGCAGTACTTC. V usage is TRBV14 and J usage is TRBJ2-7; 9 bases align to TRBD1. Unmatched junction bases numbered 9, after V lost 1 base and J lost 5 bases. The CDR3 extends over 16 amino acids. The germline CDR1 and CDR2 sequences are SGHDN and FVKESK.

The CDR3 spells CASSSSPGMTEAFF. The CDR3 region has the DNA TGTGCCAGCAGCTCGTCCCCGGGAATGACTGAAGCTTTCTTT. The rearrangement uses TRBV7-3 and TRBJ1-1; unclear D gene. The CDR3 runs to 14 residues. Germline V gene lookup returns CDR1 SGHTA and CDR2 FQGTGA. V was pared by 4 bases and J by 5 bases, with 14 bases between.

The chain links TRBV3-1 (or the pseudogene TRBV3-2) to TRBJ2-7; TRBD2 might be the D (5 bases). The CDR3 is 13 residues long. Germline V gives CDR1 LGHDT, CDR2 YNNKEL (reference sequence). Trimming removed 4 bases at V and 2 bases at J, with 9 bases between. CDR3 DNA: TGTGCCAGCAGCCTCGGGGTAGCCTACGAGCAGTACTTC. This encodes CASSLGVAYEQYF.

The chain has TRBV5-4 and TRBJ2-7; 7 nucleotides match TRBD2. The length of the CDR3 is 14 residues. V shed 1 base and J 2 bases; nucleotides not matched to a gene: 3. The germline gives CDR1 SGHNT, CDR2 YYREEE (reference sequence). In DNA, the CDR3 is TGTGCCAGCAGCTTGTATGCGGGGGCCTACGAGCAGTACTTC. Residues: CASSLYAGAYEQYF.

The chain has TRBV5-1 and TRBJ2-2, with TRBD1 matching over 11 bases. Germline V lookup: CDR1 SGHRS, CDR2 YFSETQ. The CDR3 extends over 17 amino acids. The junction had 8 bases not matched to a gene; V was cut back by 4 bases and J by 3 bases. This CDR3 reads CASSIPWTGGDTGELFF. CDR3 sequence (DNA): TGCGCCAGCAGCATACCCTGGACAGGGGGCGACACCGGGGAGCTGTTTTTT.

The CDR3 protein is CASSHHRGSAGYTF. The CDR3 nucleotides are TGTGCCAGCAGCCACCATCGGGGAAGTGCTGGCTACACCTTC. The gene calls are TRBV27 and TRBJ1-2; D not certain. With 6 bases removed from V and 7 bases from J, the gap between germline ends came to 18 bases. Germline V gives CDR1 MNHEY, CDR2 SMNVEV (reference sequence). The length of the CDR3 is 14 residues.

This rearrangement joins TRBV5-1 to TRBJ1-1; 8 positions agree with TRBD1. CDR1 is SGHRS, CDR2 YFSETQ, per germline. The CDR3 consists of 17 residues. V gave up 4 bases and J gave up 1 base; unmatched junction bases: 12. The CDR3 loop is CASSPGAGGAGNTEAFF. The CDR3 DNA reads TGCGCCAGCAGCCCGGGAGCAGGGGGCGCGGGGAACACTGAAGCTTTCTTT. The variable domain in full, with the rest retrieved from reference TRBV5-1 and TRBJ1-1, is KAGVTQTPRYLIKTRGQQVTLSCSPISGHRSVSWYQQTPGQGLQFLFEYFSETQRNKGNFPGRFSGRQFSNSRSEMNVSTLELGDSALYLCASSPGAGGAGNTEAFFGQGTRLTVV.

This clone was observed a handful of times. The rearrangement uses TRBV6-2 or TRBV6-3 and TRBJ1-6, with D unclear. From germline, CDR1 is MNHEY and CDR2 SVGEGT. The CDR3 loop spans 17 amino acids. V was trimmed by 5 bases and J by 3 bases, leaving 17 bases between them. As DNA, the CDR3 is TGTGCCAGCAGTCCCCGACTGGGCCGGGGCTATAATTCACCCCTCCACTTT. Translating it yields CASSPRLGRGYNSPLHF.

V gene TRBV10-2 combines with J gene TRBJ1-4; 11 positions agree with TRBD1. The CDR3 is 14 residues long. Trimming removed 7 bases from V and 7 bases from J; junction bases left unmatched: 5. Per germline, CDR1 WSHSY and CDR2 SAAADI. The CDR3 region has the DNA TGCGCCAGCAATGGACAGGGGGCGCGTGAAAAACTGTTTTTT. It codes for CASNGQGAREKLFF.

The chain couples TRBV7-9 to TRBJ1-2, with D perhaps TRBD1 (5 bases). Germline V gene sequence: CDR1 SEHNR, CDR2 FQNEAQ (reference sequence). Trimming pared 0 bases from V and 8 bases from J, leaving 16 bases between. There are 15 residues in the CDR3. The CDR3 bases are TGTGCCAGCAGCTTAGCCCGGCAGGGCTCTGGGGGCTACACCTTC. Its protein product is CASSLARQGSGGYTF.

The V call is TRBV19, the J call TRBJ2-1, with TRBD2 identical over 8 bases. V shed 6 bases, J shed 9 bases, and the junction held 10 bases outside the gene matches. This CDR3 has 14 amino acids. CDR1 is LNHDA, CDR2 SQIVND, per germline (reference sequence). CDR3: CASSRSGILSEQFF. CDR3 sequence (DNA): TGTGCCAGTAGCCGTAGCGGGATTTTGAGTGAGCAGTTCTTC.

The chain has TRBV6-5 and TRBJ1-2, with D possibly matching TRBD1 (5 bases). Trimming left V 2 bases short and J 4 bases short, with 17 bases between. CDR1 is MNHEY and CDR2 is SVGAGI in the germline V gene. CDR3 length: 16 amino acids. DNA of the CDR3: TGTGCCAGCAGTTACCTATCTGGGACTCCGCTCTATGGCTACACCTTC. This codes for CASSYLSGTPLYGYTF.

The gene calls are TRBV6-2 or TRBV6-3 and TRBJ2-3; D is possibly TRBD2 (6 bases). Germline CDR1 and CDR2: MNHEY and SVGEGT. The V and J ends lost 8 bases and 0 bases respectively, with 12 bases between them. The CDR3 is made up of 14 amino acids. CDR3 in amino acids: CASCRGISTDTQYF. The CDR3 DNA reads TGTGCCAGCTGCCGCGGGATTAGCACAGATACGCAGTATTTT.

The rearrangement uses TRBV4-1 and TRBJ1-1; D is possibly TRBD1 (5 bases). Germline V gene data show CDR1 as MGHRA and CDR2 as YSYEKL. This CDR3 spans 15 amino acids. The ends were cut back, 4 bases at V and 2 bases at J, with 14 bases in the middle. The chain's CDR3 is CASSLGQGVNTEAFF. CDR3 bases: TGCGCCAGCAGCCTTGGCCAAGGGGTTAACACTGAAGCTTTCTTT.

The V call is TRBV7-7, the J call TRBJ2-5; tentative D call: TRBD2 (5 bases). The CDR3 totals 15 residues. Germline-derived CDR1 and CDR2 are SSHAT and FNYEAQ (reference sequence). V lost 4 bases, J lost 5 bases, and 17 bases lay in between. The CDR3 DNA reads as TGTGCCAGCAGCTGGAGGCTGGGTGCAATGGAGACCCAGTACTTC. It yields the protein CASSWRLGAMETQYF.

There are a few counts of this clone. This chain uses TRBV10-3 with TRBJ2-7; D call uncertain. The CDR3 loop spans 12 amino acids. The germline V and J ends were trimmed by 3 bases and 7 bases, with 10 bases remaining between them. Germline V gene sequence: CDR1 ENHRY, CDR2 SYGVKD. The CDR3 region is CAISDQEWEQYF. The DNA of the CDR3 is TGTGCCATCAGTGACCAAGAGTGGGAGCAGTACTTC.

The rearrangement uses TRBV18 and TRBJ2-7, with D possibly being TRBD1 (5 bases). V shed 3 bases and J shed 2 bases, with 14 bases lying between them. This CDR3 spans 15 amino acids. The germline V gene encodes CDR1 KGHSH and CDR2 LQKENI. Written as DNA, the CDR3 is TGTGCCAGCTCACCTCCCCCGCAGGGTGCCTACGAGCAGTACTTC. It specifies CASSPPPQGAYEQYF.

This chain connects TRBV10-3 to TRBJ1-5; 9 bases are a match to TRBD1. With V trimmed by 2 bases and J by 1 base, 3 bases remained unmatched. Germline V lookup: CDR1 ENHRY, CDR2 SYGVKD. This CDR3 region has 16 residues. CDR3 sequence: CAISEGQGSSNQPQHF. The CDR3 DNA reads TGTGCCATCAGTGAGGGACAGGGGTCGAGCAATCAGCCCCAGCATTTT.

This CDR3 reads CASSYRANTGELFF. The CDR3, as DNA: TGTGCCAGCAGTTACCGGGCGAACACCGGGGAGCTGTTTTTT. This chain joins TRBV6-5 and TRBJ2-2; D uncertain. V lost 2 bases and J 0 bases, leaving 4 bases between the germline ends. The CDR3 contains 14 residues. Per germline, CDR1 MNHEY and CDR2 SVGAGI.

The chain uses TRBV5-1 and TRBJ2-6, with D tentatively TRBD2 (7 bases). The CDR3 has 18 residues. Deletions cut 0 bases from V and 2 bases from J, with 15 bases between. Germline CDR1 SGHRS, CDR2 YFSETQ. CDR3 in DNA: TGCGCCAGCAGCTTGGATGGGACGGGGGGCACTGGGGCCAACGTCCTGACTTTC. This codes for CASSLDGTGGTGANVLTF. Full variable domain (missing parts from reference TRBV5-1 and TRBJ2-6): KAGVTQTPRYLIKTRGQQVTLSCSPISGHRSVSWYQQTPGQGLQFLFEYFSETQRNKGNFPGRFSGRQFSNSRSEMNVSTLELGDSALYLCASSLDGTGGTGANVLTFGAGSRLTVL.

V gene TRBV4-3 combines with J gene TRBJ1-2, with 12 bases aligning to TRBD1. V dropped 1 base and J dropped 13; count of bases not matched to a gene: 7. From germline, CDR1 is LGHNA and CDR2 YSLEER. CDR3 length equals 14 residues. The CDR3 DNA reads TGCGCCAGCAGCCAAGGGGGACAGGGGGCGAGTCCCACCTTC. Its protein is CASSQGGQGASPTF.

This clone was detected only a few times. The chain is built from TRBV7-9 and TRBJ1-2, with 9 bases identical to TRBD1. This CDR3 comprises 14 residues. The V segment lost 4 bases and the J segment 5 bases; nucleotides outside the gene matches: 5. The germline CDR1 and CDR2 sequences are SEHNR and FQNEAQ (reference sequence). CDR3: CASSSTDRGYGYTF. The DNA for the CDR3 is TGTGCCAGCAGCTCCACGGACAGGGGATATGGCTACACCTTC.

The chain has TRBV6-2 or TRBV6-3 and TRBJ1-6; no firm D call. Between the trimmed V and J ends, which lost 5 bases and 14 bases, there was a span of 22 bases. This CDR3 has 15 residues. Per germline, CDR1 MNHEY and CDR2 SVGEGT. In DNA, the CDR3 is TGTGCCAGCAGTCTCCCCCCGGCGGATCGCGTAGCCCTCCACTTT. Its protein product is CASSLPPADRVALHF.

This chain connects TRBV16 to TRBJ1-2; 7 bases fit TRBD1. Trimming cost V 4 bases and J 0 bases; bases outside gene matches: 5. Germline CDR1 reads KGHSY; CDR2 reads FQNENV. This CDR3 has 15 amino acids. As DNA, the CDR3 is TGTGCCAGCAGCCCGGGACAGATAACTAACTATGGCTACACCTTC. This gives the protein CASSPGQITNYGYTF. Based on the CDR3 plus reference TRBV16 and TRBJ1-2, the full variable domain is GEEVAQTPKHLVRGEGQKAKLYCAPIKGHSYVFWYQQVLKNEFKFLISFQNENVFDETGMPKERFSAKCLPNSPCSLEIQATKLEDSAVYFCASSPGQITNYGYTFGSGTRLTVV.

This clone was counted once. The rearrangement uses TRBV11-3 and TRBJ1-1; D might be TRBD1 (5 bases). The V gene lost 0 bases and the J gene lost 3 bases, with 8 bases spanning the gap. Germline values: CDR1 SGHNT, CDR2 YENEEA. The CDR3 is 14 residues long. CDR3 loop: CASSLDAGHTEAFF. The CDR3 nucleotides are TGTGCCAGCAGCTTAGACGCAGGGCACACTGAAGCTTTCTTT.

This CDR3 reads CASSPRGAETQYF. The CDR3 DNA reads TGTGCCAGCAGCCCCAGAGGCGCCGAGACCCAGTACTTC. V and J are TRBV9 and TRBJ2-5, with D unclear. The CDR3 covers 13 residues. Germline V CDR1 and CDR2: SGDLS, YYNGEE. The V gene lost 4 bases and the J gene lost 5 bases, with 12 bases spanning the gap.

V is TRBV5-1 and J is TRBJ2-2; 7 bases match TRBD1. Germline CDR1 and CDR2: SGHRS and YFSETQ. This CDR3 has 14 amino acids. The junction had 1 base not matched to a gene; V was cut back by 4 bases and J by 1 base. In DNA, the CDR3 is TGCGCCAGCAGCAGGACAGGGAACACCGGGGAGCTGTTTTTT. This translates into CASSRTGNTGELFF.

The V gene is TRBV27, the J gene TRBJ2-5, with D perhaps matching TRBD2 (5 bases). Germline-derived CDR1 and CDR2 are MNHEY and SMNVEV (reference sequence). V shed 0 bases and J shed 4 bases, with 9 bases lying between them. The CDR3 contains 14 residues. CDR3 loop: CASSLSPSSETQYF. CDR3 sequence (DNA): TGTGCCAGCAGTTTATCCCCTAGCTCAGAGACCCAGTACTTC.

The chain combines TRBV25-1 with TRBJ2-1; TRBD2 might be the D (5 bases). This CDR3 spans 15 amino acids. Germline assignment: CDR1 MGHDK and CDR2 SYGVNS. The V end lost 0 bases, the J end lost 6 bases, and 12 bases lay between the germline ends. The CDR3 protein is CASSEYLGEGNEQFF. CDR3 nucleotides: TGTGCCAGCAGTGAATACCTCGGGGAAGGCAATGAGCAGTTCTTC.